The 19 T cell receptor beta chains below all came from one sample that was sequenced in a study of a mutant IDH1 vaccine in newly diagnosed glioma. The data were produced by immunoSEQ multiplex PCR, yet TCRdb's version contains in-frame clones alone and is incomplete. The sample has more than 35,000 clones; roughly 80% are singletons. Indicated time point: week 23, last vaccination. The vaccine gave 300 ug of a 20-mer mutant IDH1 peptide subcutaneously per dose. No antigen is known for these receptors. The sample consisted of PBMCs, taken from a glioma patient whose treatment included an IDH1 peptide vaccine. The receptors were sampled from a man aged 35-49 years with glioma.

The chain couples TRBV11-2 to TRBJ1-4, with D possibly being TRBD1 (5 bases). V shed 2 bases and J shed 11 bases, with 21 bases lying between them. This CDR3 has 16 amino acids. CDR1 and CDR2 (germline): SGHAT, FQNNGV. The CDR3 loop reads CASSLPPGRSGGKLFF. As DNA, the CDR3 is TGTGCCAGCAGCTTACCCCCCGGGCGCTCGGGGGGGAAACTGTTTTTT.

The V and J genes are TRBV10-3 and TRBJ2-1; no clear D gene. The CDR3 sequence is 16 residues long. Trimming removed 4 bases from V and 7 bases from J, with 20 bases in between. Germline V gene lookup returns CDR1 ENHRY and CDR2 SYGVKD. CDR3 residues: CAISVSVGKGRNEQFF. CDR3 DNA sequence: TGTGCCATCAGTGTGTCGGTTGGTAAGGGCAGAAATGAGCAGTTCTTC.

The CDR3 loop is CASSLGGPYEQYF. DNA for the CDR3: TGTGCCAGCAGCTTGGGGGGCCCCTACGAGCAGTACTTC. The rearrangement links TRBV7-8 to TRBJ2-5; D could derive from TRBD1 or TRBD2 (6 bases each). The DNA end is a closer match to TRBJ2-7, so the J assignment may be wrong. The germline V gene has CDR1 SGHVS and CDR2 FQNEAQ. This CDR3 region has 13 residues.

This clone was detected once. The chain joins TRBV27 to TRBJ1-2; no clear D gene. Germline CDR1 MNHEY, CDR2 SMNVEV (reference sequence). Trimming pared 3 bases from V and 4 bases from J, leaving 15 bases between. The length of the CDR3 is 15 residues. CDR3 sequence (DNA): TGTGCCAGCAGTTTGGAAGGTTCAATAGGCTATGGCTACACCTTC. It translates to CASSLEGSIGYGYTF.

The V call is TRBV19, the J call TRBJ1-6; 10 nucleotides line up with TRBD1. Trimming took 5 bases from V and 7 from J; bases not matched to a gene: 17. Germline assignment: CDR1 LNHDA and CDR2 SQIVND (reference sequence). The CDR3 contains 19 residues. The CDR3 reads CASSSRGTGDPTNNSPLHF. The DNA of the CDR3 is TGTGCCAGTAGTTCCCGTGGGACAGGGGACCCTACTAACAATTCACCCCTCCACTTT.

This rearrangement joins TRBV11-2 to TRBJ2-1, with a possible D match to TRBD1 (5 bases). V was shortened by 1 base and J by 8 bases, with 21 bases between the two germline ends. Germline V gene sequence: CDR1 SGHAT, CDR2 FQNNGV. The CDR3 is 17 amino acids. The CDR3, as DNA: TGTGCCAGCAGCTTAGTGGTGGGGCGACAATTAGGGTATGAGCAGTTCTTC. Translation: CASSLVVGRQLGYEQFF.

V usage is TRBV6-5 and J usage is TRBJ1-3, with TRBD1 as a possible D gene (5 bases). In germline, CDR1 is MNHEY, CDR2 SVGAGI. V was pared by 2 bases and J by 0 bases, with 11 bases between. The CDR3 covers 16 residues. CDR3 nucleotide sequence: TGTGCCAGCAGTTACGGGACGGCTATCTCTGGAAACACCATATATTTT. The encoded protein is CASSYGTAISGNTIYF.

The CDR3: CASSLAGHYGYTF. CDR3 bases: TGTGCCAGCAGCTTGGCCGGACACTATGGCTACACCTTC. V and J are TRBV5-5 and TRBJ1-2; the D is unclear. Between the trimmed V and J ends, which lost 0 bases and 3 bases, there was a span of 6 bases. Germline V lookup: CDR1 SGHKS, CDR2 YYEKEE (reference sequence). The CDR3 has 13 amino acids.

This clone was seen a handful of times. CDR3 in amino acids: CASSRSLGGGGELFF. CDR3 coding DNA: TGTGCCAGCAGCCGGTCCCTTGGGGGGGGCGGGGAGCTGTTTTTT. This chain links TRBV28 with TRBJ2-2, with 7 nucleotides matching TRBD2. After removal of 6 bases from V and 7 bases from J, the junction contained 11 bases not matched to a gene. The length of the CDR3 is 15 residues. The germline CDR1 and CDR2 sequences are MDHEN and SYDVKM. Full variable domain (missing parts from reference TRBV28 and TRBJ2-2): DVKVTQSSRYLVKRTGEKVFLECVQDMDHENMFWYRQDPGLGLRLIYFSYDVKMKEKGDIPEGYSVSREKKERFSLILESASTNQTSMYLCASSRSLGGGGELFFGEGSRLTVL.

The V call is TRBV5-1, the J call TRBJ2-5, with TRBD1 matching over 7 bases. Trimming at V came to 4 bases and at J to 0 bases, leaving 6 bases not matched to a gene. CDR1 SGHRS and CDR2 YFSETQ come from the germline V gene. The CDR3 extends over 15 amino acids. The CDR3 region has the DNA TGCGCCAGCAGCCCTCCGACAGGGTACCAAGAGACCCAGTACTTC. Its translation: CASSPPTGYQETQYF.

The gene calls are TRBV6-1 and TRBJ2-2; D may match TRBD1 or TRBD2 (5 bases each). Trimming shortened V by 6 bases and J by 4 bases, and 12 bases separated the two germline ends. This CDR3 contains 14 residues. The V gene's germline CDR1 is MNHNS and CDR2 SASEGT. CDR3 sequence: CASRRDGSTGELFF. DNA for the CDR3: TGTGCCAGCAGACGGGACGGCAGCACCGGGGAGCTGTTTTTT.

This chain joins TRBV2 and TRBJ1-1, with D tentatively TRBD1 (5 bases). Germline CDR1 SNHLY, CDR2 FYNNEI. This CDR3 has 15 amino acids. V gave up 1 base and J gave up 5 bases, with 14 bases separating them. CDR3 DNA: TGTGCCAGCAGTGAAGGGCCGAGGGAGGGGACTGAAGCTTTCTTT. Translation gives CASSEGPREGTEAFF. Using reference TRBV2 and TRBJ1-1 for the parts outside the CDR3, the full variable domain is EPEVTQTPSHQVTQMGQEVILRCVPISNHLYFYWYRQILGQKVEFLVSFYNNEISEKSEIFDDQFSVERPDGSNFTLKIRSTKLEDSAMYFCASSEGPREGTEAFFGQGTRLTVV.

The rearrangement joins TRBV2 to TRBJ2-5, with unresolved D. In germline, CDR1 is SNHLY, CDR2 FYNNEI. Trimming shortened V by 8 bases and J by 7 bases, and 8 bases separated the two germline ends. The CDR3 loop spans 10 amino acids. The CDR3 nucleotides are TGTGCCAGCGGAGAGTTGACCCAGTACTTC. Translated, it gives CASGELTQYF. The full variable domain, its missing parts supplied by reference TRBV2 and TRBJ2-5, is EPEVTQTPSHQVTQMGQEVILRCVPISNHLYFYWYRQILGQKVEFLVSFYNNEISEKSEIFDDQFSVERPDGSNFTLKIRSTKLEDSAMYFCASGELTQYFGPGTRLLVL.

The CDR3 nucleotides read TGTGCCAGCAGCTCCGACAGGGCCCAGCCCCAGCATTTT. Its translation: CASSSDRAQPQHF. The rearrangement uses TRBV7-8 and TRBJ1-5; 7 bases align to TRBD1. The CDR3 contains 13 residues. Trimming removed 4 bases from V and 7 bases from J; junction bases left unmatched: 4. Germline V gene lookup returns CDR1 SGHVS and CDR2 FQNEAQ.

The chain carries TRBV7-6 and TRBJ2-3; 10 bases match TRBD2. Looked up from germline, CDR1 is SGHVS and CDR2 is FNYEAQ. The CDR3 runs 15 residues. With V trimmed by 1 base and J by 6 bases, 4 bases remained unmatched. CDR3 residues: CASSLGTSGLDTQYF. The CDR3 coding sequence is TGTGCCAGCAGCTTAGGGACTAGCGGACTGGATACGCAGTATTTT.

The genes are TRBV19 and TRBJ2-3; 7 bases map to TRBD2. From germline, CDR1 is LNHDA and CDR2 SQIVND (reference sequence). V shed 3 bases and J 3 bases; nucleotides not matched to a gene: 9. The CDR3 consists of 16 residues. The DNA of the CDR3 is TGTGCCAGTAGTATGGGAGGGTCCATAAGAACAGATACGCAGTATTTT. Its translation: CASSMGGSIRTDTQYF.

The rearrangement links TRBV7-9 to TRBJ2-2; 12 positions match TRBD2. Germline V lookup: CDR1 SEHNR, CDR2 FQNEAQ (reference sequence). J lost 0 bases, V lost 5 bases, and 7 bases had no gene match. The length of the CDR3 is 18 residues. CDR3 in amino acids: CASSDKTSGGSNTGELFF. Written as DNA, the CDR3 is TGTGCCAGCAGCGACAAGACTAGCGGGGGCTCGAACACCGGGGAGCTGTTTTTT.

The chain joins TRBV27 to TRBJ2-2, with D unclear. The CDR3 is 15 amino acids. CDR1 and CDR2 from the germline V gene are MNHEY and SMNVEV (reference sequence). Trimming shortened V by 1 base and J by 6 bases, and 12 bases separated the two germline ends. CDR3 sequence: CASSLWSPYPGELFF. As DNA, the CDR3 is TGTGCCAGCAGTTTATGGAGTCCGTATCCCGGGGAGCTGTTTTTT.

The CDR3 coding sequence is TGTGCCAGCAGTTCTCTCGGACAGGGCCGAACCTACGAGCAGTACTTC. This gives the protein CASSSLGQGRTYEQYF. This rearrangement joins TRBV6-6 to TRBJ2-7; 8 bases align to TRBD1. V was clipped by 4 bases and J by 2 bases; unmatched bases: 10. Germline-derived CDR1 and CDR2 are MNHNY and SVGAGI (reference sequence). The CDR3 extends over 16 amino acids.